This section outlines one T cell receptor gamma chain sequence together with its context. Its antigen specificity is not known. Base qualities are not at hand, and no much larger clone is one base apart. Genomic DNA was extracted with the QIAamp DNA FFPE tissue kit from ten 5-um FFPE scrolls per case. Fully anonymised formalin-fixed paraffin-embedded duodenal biopsies surplus to diagnostic needs were used to test TCR repertoire-based classification of coeliac disease. The controls had no clinical or histological suspicion of coeliac disease and had upper endoscopy for reflux, dyspepsia or gastritis. These data come from a study of intestinal T cells in coeliac disease (dated by TCRdb to 2020 to 2022). At the level of the whole study: Coeliac patients were found to be much younger than controls, with mean ages of about 15 versus 50 years recorded in the TRG cohort. In the TCR-delta (TRD) cohort, there were duodenal biopsies from about 10 coeliac disease patients and about 10 non-coeliac controls. A second, larger TCR-gamma (TRG) cohort included duodenal biopsies from a few dozen coeliac disease patients and 20 to 25 non-coeliac controls.

General study outcomes and caveats: In training, clustering based on TRD kmers put all 20 or so biopsies in the right class, and the reported leave-one-out accuracy was 91%. FFPE-derived DNA was found to be relatively degraded, and loss of a proportion of TCR sequences in each sample was likely caused by this degradation. Of about 54 biopsies, roughly 50 (approximately 94%) were correctly classified by TRG clustering, and a leave-one-out accuracy of about 90% was reported. Coeliac and control groups differed significantly in age, although an age-split analysis did not yield significant classification. Repeated CDR3 amino acid sequences could not be distinguished from PCR duplicates.

The protocol used for the library was multiplex PCR. The sequencing machine was an Ion Torrent PGM. TRG repertoires were amplified from 150 to 200 ng of biopsy DNA using the LymphoTrack kit, whose primers carry Illumina adapters. After purification with AMPure XP beads and quantification on a 2100 Bioanalyzer, the TRG amplicons were pooled in equimolar amounts. Sequencing of TRG libraries was performed on an Ion PGM instrument. As for the authors' bioinformatics: Using FastX, any read was removed if more than 10% of its nucleotides had quality scores below the third quartile calculated per patient. Reads were aligned with IMGT/HighV-QUEST to assign V, D and J genes, identify CDR3 regions and assess functionality. Sequences were converted to amino acids, and every sequence predicted to be non-functional was removed. CDR3s were split into kmers with and without positional annotation, PCA was performed on kmer frequencies, and samples were clustered using all 1023 combinations of PCs 1-10. Classification was validated by leave-one-out cross-validation, in which parameters were re-optimised on the remaining samples each time. Shannon diversity was calculated using the vegan R package from repeated random subsamples equal to the lowest read count. For TCRdb, the public reads were processed anew by CATT, and duplicate DNA sequences were folded into one row. These V and J calls rely on TCRdb rather than the paper's analysis. In this sample the table shows some 1,000 gamma-chain clones, over 40% of which occur a single time. The top ten clonotypes cover roughly 23% of the sample.

The clonotype comes from a human donor who served as a control with a normal duodenal biopsy, not a healthy volunteer. The specimen was a duodenal biopsy.

The CDR3 is CALWGDCEYKKLF. The bases read TGTGCCTTGTGGGGGGACTGTGAGTATAAGAAACTCTTT. The V and J segments used are TRGV9 and TRGJ1 or TRGJ2. From the cysteine through the phenylalanine, the CDR3 covers 13 amino acids. The only DNA kept is the CDR3, 39 bases in frame from the first base. Trimming accounts for 5 bases at V and 7 bases at J, while the number of junction bases matched to no gene is 11. CDR1 and CDR2, looked up from the germline V gene (reference sequence), are GITISATS and ISYDGTV.